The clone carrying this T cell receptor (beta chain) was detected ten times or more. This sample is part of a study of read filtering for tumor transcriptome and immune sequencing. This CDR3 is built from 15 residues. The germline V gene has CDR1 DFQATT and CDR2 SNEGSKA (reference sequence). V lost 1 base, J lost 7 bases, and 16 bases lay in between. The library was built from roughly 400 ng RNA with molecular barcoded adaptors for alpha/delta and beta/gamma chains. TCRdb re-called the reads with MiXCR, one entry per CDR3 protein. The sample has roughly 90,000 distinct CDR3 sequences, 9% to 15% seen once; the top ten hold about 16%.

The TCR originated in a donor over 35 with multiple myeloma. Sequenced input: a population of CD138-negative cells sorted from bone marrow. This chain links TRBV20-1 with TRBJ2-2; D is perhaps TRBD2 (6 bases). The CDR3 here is CSARGNGRAGGELFF. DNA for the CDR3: TGCAGTGCTAGAGGCAACGGGAGAGCTGGCGGGGAGCTGTTTTTT.